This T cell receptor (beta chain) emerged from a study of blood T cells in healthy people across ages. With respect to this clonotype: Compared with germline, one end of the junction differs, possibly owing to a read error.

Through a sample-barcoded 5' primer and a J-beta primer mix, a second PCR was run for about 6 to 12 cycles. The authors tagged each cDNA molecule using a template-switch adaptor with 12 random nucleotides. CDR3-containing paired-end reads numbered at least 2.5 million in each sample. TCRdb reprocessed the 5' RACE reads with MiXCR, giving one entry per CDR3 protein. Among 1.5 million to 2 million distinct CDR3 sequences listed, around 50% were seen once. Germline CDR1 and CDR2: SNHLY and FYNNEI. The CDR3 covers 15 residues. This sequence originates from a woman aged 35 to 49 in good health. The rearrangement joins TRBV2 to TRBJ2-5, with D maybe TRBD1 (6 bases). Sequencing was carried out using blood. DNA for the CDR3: TGTGCCAGCACCCTATCCCAGGGGACCCAAGATACCCAGTACTTC. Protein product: CASTLSQGTQDTQYF.